This T cell receptor beta chain was sequenced for a study of blood T cells in healthy people across ages. The use of a sample-barcoded 5' primer and a J-beta primer mix characterized a second PCR of about 7 to 12 cycles. TCRdb re-analysed the 5' RACE reads in MiXCR, keeping a single row per CDR3 protein. In the table there are approximately 800,000 distinct CDR3 sequences, roughly 60% of which are singletons. CDR3 length equals 17 residues. CDR1 is LNHNV, CDR2 YYDKDF, per germline (reference sequence). The V end was cut by 5 bases, the J end by 3 bases, with 22 bases between. Findings and limits, study-wide: Per million T cells, TCR beta diversity dropped roughly linearly as age increased.

This clonotype has just one count. The antigen is undetermined. In each sample, at least 6.5 million PBMCs were isolated. The sequence came from a young man in good health. Source material: blood. This rearrangement joins TRBV15 to TRBJ1-1; D gene ambiguous. CDR3 sequence reads: CATSQVLNQVADTEAFF. CDR3 bases: TGTGCCACCAGCCAAGTACTAAACCAGGTCGCGGACACTGAAGCTTTCTTT.